The rows below give T cell receptor beta chains drawn from one sample of a study of graft-versus-host responses after intestinal transplantation. Clones were read by immunoSEQ multiplex PCR, and TCRdb kept only the in-frame ones, dropping some. This table has tens of thousands of clones, just under 95% appearing once. No antigens are known for them. Sequenced material: unstimulated CD8+ T cells sorted from spleen or lymph node cells, taken before intestinal transplant. The source is a human donor who received an intestinal transplant. CDR3s include the opening cysteine and the closing phenylalanine or tryptophan. A D gene is named only where the DNA matches it firmly. The size field is filled for only some rows; it gives once, few, many or a size class.

>TRBD2|TRBV27|-|TRBJ2-5
CASSRAGREETQYF
TGTGCCAGCAGTCGAGCGGGACGGGAAGAGACCCAGTACTTC
>TRBD1|TRBV29-1|-|TRBJ1-2
CSVDGTGTGDYGYTF
TGCAGCGTTGACGGAACCGGGACAGGAGATTATGGCTACACCTTC
>TRBD2|TRBV5-1|-|TRBJ2-1
CASSLGGLAYNEQFF
TGCGCCAGCAGCTTGGGGGGACTAGCTTACAATGAGCAGTTCTTC
>-|TRBV28|-|TRBJ2-2
CASSLWQGGTGELFF
TGTGCCAGCAGTTTATGGCAGGGGGGGACCGGGGAGCTGTTTTTT
>-|TRBV5-6|-|TRBJ2-7
CASSLSLGSSTYEQYF
TGTGCCAGCAGCTTGTCTTTGGGTTCCAGCACCTACGAGCAGTACTTC
>TRBD2|TRBV6-5|-|TRBJ2-5
CASSYVGGEETQYF
TGTGCCAGCAGTTATGTGGGGGGGGAAGAGACCCAGTACTTC
>TRBD1|TRBV2|-|TRBJ2-7
CASFRGAITDRVFYEQYF
TGTGCCAGCTTCAGGGGAGCAATAACGGACAGGGTATTTTACGAGCAGTACTTC
>-|TRBV28|-|TRBJ1-1
CASSLVTNTEAFF
TGTGCCAGCAGTTTAGTTACGAACACTGAAGCTTTCTTT
>-|TRBV21-1|-|TRBJ1-3
CASTAGTGMSSGNTIYF
TGTGCCAGCACCGCCGGGACAGGGATGAGCTCTGGAAACACCATATATTTT
>-|TRBV19|-|TRBJ2-7
CASSIGFPGYEQYF
TGTGCCAGTAGTATTGGCTTCCCAGGGTACGAGCAGTACTTC
>TRBD1|TRBV9|few|TRBJ2-7
CASSRTGGGYEQYF
TGTGCCAGCAGTAGGACAGGGGGAGGTTACGAGCAGTACTTC
>TRBD1|TRBV28|-|TRBJ1-2
CASSLAPGGQLYGYTF
TGTGCCAGCAGTTTGGCCCCTGGGGGACAGCTCTATGGCTACACCTTC
>TRBD1|TRBV7-9|-|TRBJ1-2
CASSSRDRADGYTF
TGTGCCAGCAGCTCCCGGGACAGGGCTGATGGCTACACCTTC
>-|TRBV10-3|-|TRBJ1-1
CAISESIGGDTEAFF
TGTGCCATCAGTGAGTCAATCGGGGGAGACACTGAAGCTTTCTTT
>-|TRBV27|-|TRBJ1-1
CASSAQGPEAFF
TGTGCCAGCAGTGCACAGGGACCAGAAGCTTTCTTT
>-|TRBV5-5|-|TRBJ2-7
CASSLGTVYEQYF
TGTGCCAGCAGCTTGGGGACCGTATACGAGCAGTACTTC
>TRBD1|TRBV27|-|TRBJ1-4
CASTPHGTGEKLFF
TGTGCCAGCACTCCTCATGGGACAGGTGAAAAATTGTTTTTT
>TRBD1|TRBV7-8|once|TRBJ2-2
CASSLAPPLTGGEDGELFF
TGTGCCAGCAGCTTAGCGCCCCCTCTGACAGGGGGCGAGGACGGGGAGCTGTTTTTT
>TRBD2|TRBV4-1|-|TRBJ2-7
CASSQGGGGRVNEQYF
TGCGCCAGCAGCCAAGGGGGGGGCGGGAGGGTCAACGAGCAGTACTTC
>TRBD2|TRBV6-6|-|TRBJ2-7
CASSLLAGPIYEQYF
TGTGCCAGCAGCTTACTAGCGGGGCCGATATACGAGCAGTACTTC
>TRBD2|TRBV9|-|TRBJ2-1
CASSVASGGSRDNEQFF
TGTGCCAGCAGCGTAGCTTCGGGGGGGAGCAGGGACAATGAGCAGTTCTTC
>TRBD2|TRBV6-4|-|TRBJ2-1
CASRIAGGSYNEQFF
TGTGCCAGCAGGATAGCGGGGGGCTCCTACAATGAGCAGTTCTTC
>-|TRBV29-1|-|TRBJ2-1
CSAHRDPLFYNEQFF
TGCAGCGCCCATCGGGATCCTCTCTTCTACAATGAGCAGTTCTTC
>TRBD1|TRBV30|-|TRBJ1-2
CAWATGQWNYGYTF
TGTGCCTGGGCAACGGGACAGTGGAACTATGGCTACACCTTC
>-|TRBV5-1|-|TRBJ2-1
CASSPTRTLSSYNEQFF
TGCGCCAGCAGCCCTACGCGTACCCTTAGCTCCTACAATGAGCAGTTCTTC
>-|TRBV7-9|-|TRBJ1-2
CASSPYPQDGYTF
TGTGCCAGCAGCCCATACCCCCAGGATGGCTACACCTTC
>-|TRBV27|once|TRBJ1-5
CASSHPLQPQHF
TGTGCCAGCAGTCATCCTCTTCAGCCCCAGCATTTT
>-|TRBV21-1|-|TRBJ2-1
CASSKVGAGESYNEQFF
TGTGCCAGCAGCAAAGTAGGGGCAGGGGAATCCTACAATGAGCAGTTCTTC
>-|TRBV9|-|TRBJ1-1
CASSSTDRNTEAFF
TGTGCCAGCAGCTCAACAGACAGGAACACTGAAGCTTTCTTT
>-|TRBV28|-|TRBJ2-2
CASSSPISSVTGELFF
TGTGCCAGCAGTTCTCCGATTTCATCAGTCACCGGGGAGCTGTTTTTT
>TRBD1|TRBV6-6|-|TRBJ1-2
CASSPINRGNGYTF
TGTGCCAGCAGCCCTATCAACAGGGGAAATGGCTACACCTTC
>TRBD1|TRBV18|-|TRBJ1-4
CASSPKDRGNEKLFF
TGTGCCAGCTCCCCAAAGGACAGGGGTAATGAAAAACTGTTTTTT
>-|TRBV19|-|TRBJ1-5
CASSAYRVGQPQHF
TGTGCCAGTAGTGCGTACAGGGTGGGTCAGCCCCAGCATTTT
>-|TRBV6-5|-|TRBJ2-1
CASSYGAETYNEQFF
TGTGCCAGCAGTTACGGGGCGGAAACCTACAATGAGCAGTTCTTC
>-|TRBV29-1|-|TRBJ2-2
CSVEGVNTGELFF
TGCAGCGTTGAAGGGGTTAACACCGGGGAGCTGTTTTTT
>TRBD2|TRBV6-5|-|TRBJ2-1
CASSYGTSPGHEQFF
TGTGCCAGCAGTTACGGGACTAGCCCCGGCCATGAGCAGTTCTTC
>TRBD1|TRBV19|-|TRBJ1-2
CASTPGQGAFDGYTF
TGTGCCAGTACCCCGGGACAGGGGGCATTCGATGGCTACACCTTC
>-|TRBV4-1|-|TRBJ1-2
CASSQDGAGAHYGYTF
TGCGCCAGCAGCCAAGATGGGGCAGGGGCTCACTATGGCTACACCTTC
>-|TRBV16|-|TRBJ2-7
CASSQLAVYHEQYF
TGTGCCAGCAGCCAATTGGCAGTTTACCACGAGCAGTACTTC
>TRBD1|TRBV5-1|-|TRBJ1-1
CASSPWTGWAEAFF
TGCGCCAGCAGCCCCTGGACAGGGTGGGCTGAAGCTTTCTTT
>TRBD1|TRBV5-6|-|TRBJ1-1
CASSLWGQVPWMNTEAFF
TGTGCCAGCAGCTTGTGGGGACAGGTACCTTGGATGAACACTGAAGCTTTCTTT
>-|TRBV5-1|-|TRBJ2-7
CASSLSGGAAYEQYF
TGCGCCAGCAGCTTGAGTGGAGGGGCAGCCTACGAGCAGTACTTC
>TRBD2|TRBV14|once|TRBJ2-7
CASSQGRSGRSYEQYF
TGTGCCAGCAGCCAAGGACGTAGCGGGAGATCCTACGAGCAGTACTTC
>-|TRBV9|-|TRBJ2-7
CASSVAVGAYEQYF
TGTGCCAGCAGCGTAGCAGTGGGGGCCTACGAGCAGTACTTC
>TRBD1|TRBV10-1|-|TRBJ2-7
CASSEYRTGGPYEQYF
TGCGCCAGCAGTGAGTACAGGACAGGTGGGCCCTACGAGCAGTACTTC
>-|TRBV4-1|few|TRBJ1-4
CASSRLKDEKLFF
TGCGCCAGCAGCCGTCTTAAAGATGAAAAACTGTTTTTT